Reported below is one T cell receptor beta chain. Profiled with immunoSEQ multiplex PCR; TCRdb holds only in-frame clones, not every one. The data contain about 20,000 clones, about nine tenths of them seen just once; the ten biggest clones take up about an eighth. These data are taken from a study of OX40 agonist ivuxolimab in advanced cancers. The V and J ends lost 1 base and 2 bases respectively, with 3 bases between them. The CDR3 extends over 13 amino acids. Germline V CDR1 and CDR2: SGHVS, FNYEAQ. The chain employs TRBV7-6 and TRBJ2-4; no firm D call. The sequence came from an adult with an advanced solid tumor such as melanoma, head and neck, liver or kidney cancer. The input for sequencing was CD4+ or CD8+ T cells sorted from blood, taken in a trial of the OX40 agonist ivuxolimab. CDR3 sequence reads: CASSLDPKNIQYF. The CDR3 bases are TGTGCCAGCAGCTTAGACCCCAAAAACATTCAGTACTTC.